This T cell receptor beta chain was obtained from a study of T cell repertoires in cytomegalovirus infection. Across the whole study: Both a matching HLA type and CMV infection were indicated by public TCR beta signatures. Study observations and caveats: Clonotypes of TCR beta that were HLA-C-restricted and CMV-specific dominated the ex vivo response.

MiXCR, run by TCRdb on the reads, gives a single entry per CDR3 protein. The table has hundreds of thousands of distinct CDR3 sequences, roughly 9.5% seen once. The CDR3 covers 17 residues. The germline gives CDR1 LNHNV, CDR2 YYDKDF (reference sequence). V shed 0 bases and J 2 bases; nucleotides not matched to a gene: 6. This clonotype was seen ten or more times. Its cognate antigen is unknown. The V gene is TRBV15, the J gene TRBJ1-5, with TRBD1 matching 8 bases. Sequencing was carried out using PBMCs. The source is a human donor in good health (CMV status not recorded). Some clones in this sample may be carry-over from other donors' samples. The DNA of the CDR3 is TGTGCCACCAGCAGAGAAGCAGGGGGCTGGGGCAATCAGCCCCAGCATTTT. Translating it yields CATSREAGGWGNQPQHF. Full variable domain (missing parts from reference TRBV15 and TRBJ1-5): DAMVIQNPRYQVTQFGKPVTLSCSQTLNHNVMYWYQQKSSQAPKLLFHYYDKDFNNEADTPDNFQSRRPNTSFCFLDIRSPGLGDTAMYLCATSREAGGWGNQPQHFGDGTRLSIL.